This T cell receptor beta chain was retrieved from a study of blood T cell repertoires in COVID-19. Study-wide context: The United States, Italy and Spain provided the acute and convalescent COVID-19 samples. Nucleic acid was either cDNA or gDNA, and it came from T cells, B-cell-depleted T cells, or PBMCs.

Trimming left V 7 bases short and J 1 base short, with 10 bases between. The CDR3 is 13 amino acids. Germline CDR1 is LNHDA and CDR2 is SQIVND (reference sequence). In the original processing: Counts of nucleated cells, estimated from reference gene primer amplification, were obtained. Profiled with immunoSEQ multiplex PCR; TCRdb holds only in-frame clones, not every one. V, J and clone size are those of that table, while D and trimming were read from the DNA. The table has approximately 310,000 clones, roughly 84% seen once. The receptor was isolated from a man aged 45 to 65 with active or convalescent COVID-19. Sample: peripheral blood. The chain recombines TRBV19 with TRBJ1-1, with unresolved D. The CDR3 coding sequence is TGTGCCAGTAACACAATGTCGAACACTGAAGCTTTCTTT. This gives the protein CASNTMSNTEAFF.